This TCR beta chain was captured by sequencing in a study of cytomegalovirus exposure and HLA in healthy donors. Study details: Previous work identified roughly 110 million unique TCR beta sequences from some 170 million T cells.

Each donor's status was that of a healthy bone marrow donor. PCR involved 60 Vbeta and 13 Jbeta primers. Method: immunoSEQ multiplex PCR; TCRdb's copy keeps in-frame clones and lacks some. The sample lists some 170,000 clones; approximately 79% were seen once. This TCR was recovered from a man aged 55 to 70 in good health and CMV-seronegative. The specimen sequenced was PBMCs.

The CDR3 region is CASSLPVAGTDTQYF. CDR3 nucleotide sequence: TGTGCCAGCAGCTTACCCGTAGCGGGCACAGATACGCAGTATTTT. The genes are TRBV5-6 and TRBJ2-3, with D possibly being TRBD2 (6 bases). The CDR3 runs to 15 residues. Germline V gene data show CDR1 as SGHDT and CDR2 as YYEEEE. Trimming removed 2 bases from V and 1 base from J, with 11 bases in between.